The clone carrying this TCR beta chain was detected ten times or more. The record originates from a study of T-cell reconstitution after alpha-beta-depleted transplantation in children. Preparation of the TCRbeta library involved a method that used unique molecular identifiers. TCRdb processed the PCR reads anew with MiXCR; each CDR3 protein has one entry. The data contain around 450,000 distinct CDR3 sequences, 10% to 13% of them seen just once; the ten biggest clones take up roughly 2.1%. This CDR3 spans 13 amino acids. Germline CDR1 and CDR2: LNHDA and SQIVND (reference sequence). The ends lost 3 bases at V and 6 bases at J; junction bases unmatched: 3.

The receptor was derived from a child aged 2 to 10 with inherited bone marrow failure, due to receive a stem cell transplant. Material: PBMCs, obtained before TCRalphabeta/CD19-depleted stem cell transplant. The rearrangement uses TRBV19 and TRBJ2-7; the match to TRBD1 covers 9 bases. CDR3 in amino acids: CASSITGGAEQYF. For the CDR3, the DNA is TGTGCCAGTAGTATCACAGGGGGCGCCGAGCAGTACTTC.